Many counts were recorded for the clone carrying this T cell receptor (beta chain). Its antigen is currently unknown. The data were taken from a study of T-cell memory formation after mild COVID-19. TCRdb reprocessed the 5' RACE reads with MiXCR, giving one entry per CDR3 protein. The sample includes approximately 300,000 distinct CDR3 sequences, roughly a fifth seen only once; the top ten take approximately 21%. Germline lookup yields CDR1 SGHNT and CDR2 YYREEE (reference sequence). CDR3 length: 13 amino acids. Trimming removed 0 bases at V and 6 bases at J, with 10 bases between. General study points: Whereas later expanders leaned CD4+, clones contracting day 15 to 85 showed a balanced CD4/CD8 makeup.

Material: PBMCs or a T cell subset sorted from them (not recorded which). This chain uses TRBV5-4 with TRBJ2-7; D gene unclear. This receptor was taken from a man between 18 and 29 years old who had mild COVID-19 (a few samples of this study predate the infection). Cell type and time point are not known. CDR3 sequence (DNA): TGTGCCAGCAGCTTGGAACACGCGAGCGAGCAGTACTTC. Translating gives CASSLEHASEQYF.